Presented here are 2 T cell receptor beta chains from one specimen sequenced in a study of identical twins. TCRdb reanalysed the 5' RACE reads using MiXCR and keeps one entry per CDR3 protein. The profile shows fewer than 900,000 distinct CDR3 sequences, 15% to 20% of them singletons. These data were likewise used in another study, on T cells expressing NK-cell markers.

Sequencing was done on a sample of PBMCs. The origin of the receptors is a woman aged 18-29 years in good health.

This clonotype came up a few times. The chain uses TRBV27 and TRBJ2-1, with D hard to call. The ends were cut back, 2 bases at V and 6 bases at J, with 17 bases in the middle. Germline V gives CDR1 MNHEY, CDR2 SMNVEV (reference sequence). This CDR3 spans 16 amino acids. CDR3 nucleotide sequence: TGTGCCAGCAGTTTAGTGGCTGCAATTTTAGGCAATGAGCAGTTCTTC. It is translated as CASSLVAAILGNEQFF.

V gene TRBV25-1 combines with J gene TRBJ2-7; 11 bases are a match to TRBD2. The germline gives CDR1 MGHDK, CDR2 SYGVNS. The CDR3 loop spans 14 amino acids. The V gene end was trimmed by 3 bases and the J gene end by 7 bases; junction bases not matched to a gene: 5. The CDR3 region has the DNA TGTGCCAGCAGTGACCAAACTAGCGGGAGTGAGCAGTACTTC. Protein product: CASSDQTSGSEQYF.